Following are 4 T cell receptor beta chains from one sample sequenced in a study of T-cell reconstitution after alpha-beta-depleted transplantation in children. The authors prepared the TCRbeta library with unique molecular identifiers. One entry per CDR3 protein, called by TCRdb with MiXCR from the PCR reads. The data hold about 580,000 distinct CDR3 sequences, with roughly 24% observed a single time. The material was PBMCs, mostly from graft donor cells, obtained 360 days after TCRalphabeta/CD19-depleted stem cell transplant. The receptors shown here come from a boy under two years old who had a stem cell transplant for acute myeloid leukemia, so the T cells may come from the graft donor.

In this sample, this clonotype turned up many times. The chain is built from TRBV2 and TRBJ2-5; TRBD1 matches at 7 bases. Germline V gene sequence: CDR1 SNHLY, CDR2 FYNNEI. The CDR3 totals 11 residues. V lost 7 bases to trimming and J lost 4 bases; unmatched junction nucleotides: 0. The CDR3: CASTGGETQYF. The CDR3 nucleotides are TGTGCCAGCACAGGGGGAGAGACCCAGTACTTC.

The sample holds many counts of this clonotype. This chain uses TRBV10-3 with TRBJ2-1, with 10 nucleotides matching TRBD2. Germline trimming cut 0 bases from V and 3 bases from J; bases unmatched to any gene: 5. Germline loops: CDR1 ENHRY, CDR2 SYGVKD. This CDR3 region has 17 residues. CDR3 sequence reads: CAISESSLAGGYNEQFF. The CDR3 DNA sequence: TGTGCCATCAGTGAGTCGTCCTTAGCGGGGGGCTACAATGAGCAGTTCTTC.

There are many counts of this clonotype. The genes are TRBV12-3 or TRBV12-4 and TRBJ2-1; D unclear. The ends were cut back, 6 bases at V and 10 bases at J, with 10 bases in the middle. The CDR3 loop spans 11 amino acids. The CDR3 loop reads CASSRTEEQFF. The CDR3 DNA is TGTGCCAGCAGCCGTACTGAGGAGCAGTTCTTC.

This clonotype was seen ten or more times. The chain combines TRBV7-2 with TRBJ2-1; TRBD1 matches 12 bases. This CDR3 has 15 amino acids. Germline CDR1 and CDR2: SGHTA and FQGNSA. V was clipped by 5 bases and J by 7 bases; unmatched bases: 6. CDR3 nucleotides: TGTGCCAGCAGCCCACCGGGACAGGGGGCGAATGAGCAGTTCTTC. Its translation: CASSPPGQGANEQFF.